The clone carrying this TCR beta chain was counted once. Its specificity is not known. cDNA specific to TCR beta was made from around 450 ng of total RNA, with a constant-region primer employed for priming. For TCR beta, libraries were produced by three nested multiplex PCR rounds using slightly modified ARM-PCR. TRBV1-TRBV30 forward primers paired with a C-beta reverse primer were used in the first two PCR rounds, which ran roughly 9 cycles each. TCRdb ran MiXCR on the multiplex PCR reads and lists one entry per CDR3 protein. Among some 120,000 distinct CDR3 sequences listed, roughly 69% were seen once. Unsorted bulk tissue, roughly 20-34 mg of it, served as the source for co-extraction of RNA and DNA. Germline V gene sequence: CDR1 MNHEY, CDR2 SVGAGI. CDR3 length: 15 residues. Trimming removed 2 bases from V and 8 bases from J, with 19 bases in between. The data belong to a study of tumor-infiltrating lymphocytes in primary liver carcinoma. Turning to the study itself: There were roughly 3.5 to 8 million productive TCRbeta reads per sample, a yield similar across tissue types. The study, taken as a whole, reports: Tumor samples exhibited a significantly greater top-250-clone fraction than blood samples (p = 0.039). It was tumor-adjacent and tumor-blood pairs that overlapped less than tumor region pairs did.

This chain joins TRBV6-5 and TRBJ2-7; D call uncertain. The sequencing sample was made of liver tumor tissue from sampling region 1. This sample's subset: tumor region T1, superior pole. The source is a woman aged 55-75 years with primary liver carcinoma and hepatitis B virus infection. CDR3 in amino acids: CASSYDGIASYKQYF. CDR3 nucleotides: TGTGCCAGCAGTTACGATGGCATAGCCTCTTACAAGCAGTACTTC.